The 14 T cell receptor beta chains in this list originate from one sample, sequenced in a study of follicular helper T cells after annual influenza vaccination. The assay was immunoSEQ multiplex PCR, and TCRdb's table has in-frame clones only and misses some. Counted here are about 12,000 clones, over 70% occurring once; the ten biggest clones make up around 3.3%. Time point in this sample: 2015-2016 season, pre-vaccination. Here the sequenced sample was CXCR5+ CD38- circulating T follicular helper cells from blood, taken on the day of influenza vaccination. Subset denoted: circulating Tfh, non-naive CD4+CXCR5+PD-1+ (ICOS+CD38+ or ICOS-CD38-). These receptors all come from an adult who received the influenza vaccine.

The V gene is TRBV5-1, the J gene TRBJ2-7; weak D call: TRBD1 (6 bases). Germline CDR1 is SGHRS and CDR2 is YFSETQ. V dropped 0 bases and J dropped 3 bases, with 10 bases sitting between them. The length of the CDR3 is 14 residues. The CDR3 DNA sequence: TGCGCCAGCAGCTTGGCGGGCAGGGGCTACGAGCAGTACTTC. It encodes CASSLAGRGYEQYF.

The chain links TRBV19 to TRBJ1-5; D remains unclear. Trimming took off 4 bases at V and 3 bases at J, with 10 bases between the two ends. Germline V gene sequence: CDR1 LNHDA, CDR2 SQIVND (reference sequence). The CDR3 extends over 14 amino acids. The CDR3 loop reads CASSRAVYNQPQHF. For the CDR3, the DNA is TGTGCCAGTAGTAGGGCAGTTTACAATCAGCCCCAGCATTTT.

The chain links TRBV19 to TRBJ1-5, with D hard to call. This CDR3 is built from 15 residues. V lost 4 bases and J lost 0, with 10 bases in between. Germline assignment: CDR1 LNHDA and CDR2 SQIVND (reference sequence). The chain's CDR3 is CASSSRSPSNQPQHF. DNA for the CDR3: TGTGCCAGTAGTAGCCGCAGCCCTAGCAATCAGCCCCAGCATTTT.

The chain uses TRBV4-3 and TRBJ2-5; no clear D. V shed 0 bases and J shed 5 bases, with 7 bases lying between them. The CDR3 extends over 13 amino acids. Germline values: CDR1 LGHNA, CDR2 YSLEER. CDR3 sequence (DNA): TGCGCCAGCAGCCAAGAAGTCCATGAGACCCAGTACTTC. It encodes CASSQEVHETQYF.

The chain employs TRBV18 and TRBJ1-1; 7 nucleotides agree with TRBD1. The CDR3 has 14 residues. The V segment lost 3 bases and the J segment 4 bases; nucleotides outside the gene matches: 5. Per germline, CDR1 KGHSH and CDR2 LQKENI. The CDR3: CASSPQGGVTEAFF. The CDR3 DNA is TGTGCCAGCTCACCCCAGGGGGGGGTCACTGAAGCTTTCTTT.

This chain uses TRBV19 with TRBJ2-3; 7 bases line up with TRBD2. CDR3 length: 17 amino acids. V lost 5 bases to trimming and J lost 2 bases; unmatched junction nucleotides: 13. Germline CDR1 is LNHDA and CDR2 is SQIVND (reference sequence). The DNA of the CDR3 is TGTGCCAGTAGTTCCAGCGGGGCGACCTCCTCCACAGATACGCAGTATTTT. Protein product: CASSSSGATSSTDTQYF.

A few counts support this clone. This chain links TRBV11-2 with TRBJ1-3; D gene unclear. The CDR3 contains 18 residues. In germline, CDR1 is SGHAT, CDR2 FQNNGV. The V end was cut by 2 bases, the J end by 0 bases, with 17 bases between. This chain's CDR3 is CASSLRPADNPSGNTIYF. CDR3 DNA sequence: TGTGCCAGCAGCTTAAGGCCTGCGGATAACCCCTCTGGAAACACCATATATTTT.

For the CDR3, the DNA is TGTGCCAGCTCACTTACAGGGGAGAACACTGAAGCTTTCTTT. Translation gives CASSLTGENTEAFF. The V gene is TRBV18, the J gene TRBJ1-1, with 7 bases matching TRBD1. V shed 4 bases and J 1 base; nucleotides not matched to a gene: 3. Germline CDR1 reads KGHSH; CDR2 reads LQKENI. The CDR3 extends over 14 amino acids. Complete variable domain (other parts from reference TRBV18 and TRBJ1-1): NAGVMQNPRHLVRRRGQEARLRCSPMKGHSHVYWYRQLPEEGLKFMVYLQKENIIDESGMPKERFSAEFPKEGPSILRIQQVVRGDSAAYFCASSLTGENTEAFFGQGTRLTVV.

The chain recombines TRBV15 with TRBJ1-5; D possibly corresponds to TRBD1 (6 bases). There are 16 residues in the CDR3. Germline V lookup: CDR1 LNHNV, CDR2 YYDKDF (reference sequence). The V and J ends lost 0 bases and 6 bases respectively, with 15 bases between them. DNA for the CDR3: TGTGCCACCAGCAGAGATCAAGGGGGGAATGGTCAGCCCCAGCATTTT. Its protein is CATSRDQGGNGQPQHF.

This sequence joins TRBV7-2 and TRBJ2-3, with a weak D call TRBD2 (6 bases). Trimming removed 3 bases from V and 0 bases from J, with 13 bases in between. The germline V gene has CDR1 SGHTA and CDR2 FQGNSA. The CDR3 consists of 16 residues. DNA of the CDR3: TGTGCCAGCAGCTTTTTGGGGAGGTCTAGCACAGATACGCAGTATTTT. Its translation: CASSFLGRSSTDTQYF.

This sequence joins TRBV11-1 and TRBJ2-2; D possibly corresponds to TRBD1 (5 bases). This CDR3 is 15 amino acids long. Per germline, CDR1 SGHAT and CDR2 FQDESV (reference sequence). Trimming cost V 2 bases and J 2 bases, with 9 bases left between them. The CDR3 DNA is TGTGCCAGCAGCTTAAGGGGCTTAAACACCGGGGAGCTGTTTTTT. Translated, it gives CASSLRGLNTGELFF.

This clone came up a few times. The J gene is TRBJ1-6, the V gene TRBV2, with D tentatively TRBD1 (6 bases). The CDR3 extends over 16 amino acids. Looked up from germline, CDR1 is SNHLY and CDR2 is FYNNEI. V shed 5 bases and J shed 6 bases, with 17 bases lying between them. The CDR3 DNA is TGTGCCAGCAGTCCCCGAGGGGCAGGGGTTAATTCACCCCTCCACTTT. This codes for CASSPRGAGVNSPLHF.

The rearrangement links TRBV4-1 to TRBJ2-7; 7 bases map to TRBD2. From germline, CDR1 is MGHRA and CDR2 YSYEKL. After removal of 4 bases from V and 2 bases from J, the junction contained 11 bases not matched to a gene. CDR3 length: 16 amino acids. CDR3 sequence (DNA): TGCGCCAGCAGCCTTCTTTACAGCGGGGAGACCTACGAGCAGTACTTC. Protein: CASSLLYSGETYEQYF.

The genes are TRBV11-2 and TRBJ1-2; 10 bases line up with TRBD1. The CDR3 has 16 amino acids. Germline V lookup: CDR1 SGHAT, CDR2 FQNNGV. V shed 3 bases and J 1 base; nucleotides not matched to a gene: 5. The CDR3 is CASSLTGGLSNYGYTF. The DNA of the CDR3 is TGTGCCAGCAGCTTGACAGGGGGCTTAAGTAACTATGGCTACACCTTC.